The clone carrying this T cell receptor (beta chain) was observed a few times. Its specificity is not known. Molecular barcoding with unique molecular identifiers was used for the TCRbeta library. TCRdb used MiXCR to reprocess the PCR reads, holding one entry per CDR3 protein. The table lists fewer than 750,000 distinct CDR3 sequences, 20% to 25% of them singletons. This entry is derived from a study of T-cell reconstitution after alpha-beta-depleted transplantation in children. This CDR3 spans 15 amino acids. V dropped 4 bases and J dropped 7 bases, with 20 bases sitting between them. Whole-study findings and limits: Surviving recipient T cells and thymic progenitors accounted for the high day-60 TCRbeta diversity observed in some patients. T-cell counts and diversity at one year following transplant were attributed mainly to newly produced T cells. Approximately two months post-transplant, alpha-beta T cells reportedly originated from several hundred expanded graft clones.

The source material was PBMCs, mostly from graft donor cells, sampled 360 days after TCRalphabeta/CD19-depleted stem cell transplant. The chain employs TRBV12-3 or TRBV12-4 and TRBJ2-7; the D is unclear. This TCR was recovered from a boy under two years old who had a stem cell transplant for acute myeloid leukemia, so the T cells may come from the graft donor. CDR3 region: CASSSMVDTYGEQYF. As DNA, the CDR3 is TGTGCCAGCAGTTCCATGGTGGATACCTACGGGGAGCAGTACTTC.